One sample yielded the 25 T cell receptor beta chains listed below, sequenced in a study of identical twins. TCRdb called the 5' RACE reads again in MiXCR, with one record for every CDR3 protein. The sample consists of approximately 600,000 distinct CDR3 sequences, just under 10% of them appearing once. This same sample was also part of a study on yellow fever vaccine responses in identical twins.

Sequencing was performed on PBMCs. These receptors were taken from a woman younger than 30 in good health.

In this sample, this clonotype turned up a few times. This rearrangement joins TRBV3-1 to TRBJ1-1; no firm D call. The V and J ends lost 3 bases and 3 bases respectively, with 8 bases between them. CDR1 and CDR2 from the germline V gene are LGHDT and YNNKEL (reference sequence). This CDR3 comprises 13 residues. The CDR3 bases are TGTGCCAGCAGCCAGCATCCGTACACTGAAGCTTTCTTT. This encodes CASSQHPYTEAFF.

Many counts were recorded for this clonotype. The genes are TRBV6-2 or TRBV6-3 and TRBJ2-1; TRBD2 aligns across 10 bases. The ends lost 5 bases at V and 0 bases at J; junction bases unmatched: 4. Per germline, CDR1 MNHEY and CDR2 SVGEGT. CDR3 length: 16 amino acids. CDR3: CASSDASGSSYNEQFF. DNA for the CDR3: TGTGCCAGCAGTGACGCTAGCGGGAGCTCCTACAATGAGCAGTTCTTC.

This clonotype was counted many times. The chain is built from TRBV25-1 and TRBJ2-5; D gene uncertain. CDR3 length equals 15 residues. Germline assignment: CDR1 MGHDK and CDR2 SYGVNS. The V gene lost 4 bases and the J gene lost 2 bases, with 14 bases spanning the gap. CDR3: CASSAHNTVQETQYF. In DNA, the CDR3 is TGTGCCAGCAGTGCCCACAATACGGTACAAGAGACCCAGTACTTC.

This clonotype showed up many times. The chain links TRBV5-1 to TRBJ2-7; maybe TRBD1 (5 bases). Germline-derived CDR1 and CDR2 are SGHRS and YFSETQ. The CDR3 totals 13 residues. Trimming removed 5 bases from V and 1 base from J, with 10 bases in between. CDR3 nucleotides: TGCGCCAGCAGACCGACAGCGTCCTACGAGCAGTACTTC. Amino acids: CASRPTASYEQYF.

The rearrangement uses TRBV7-2 and TRBJ2-3; D might be TRBD1 or TRBD2, each matching 6 bases. The germline CDR1 and CDR2 sequences are SGHTA and FQGNSA. Between the trimmed V and J ends, which lost 5 bases and 2 bases, there was a span of 17 bases. The CDR3 has 16 amino acids. CDR3 residues: CASSLFGSGATDTQYF. As DNA, the CDR3 is TGTGCCAGCAGCCTTTTCGGCTCGGGGGCCACAGATACGCAGTATTTT.

This clonotype appeared a few times. The chain joins TRBV28 to TRBJ2-5; the D gene could be TRBD1 or TRBD2 (5 bases each). CDR3 length: 13 amino acids. The germline V gene has CDR1 MDHEN and CDR2 SYDVKM. V was cut by 7 bases and J by 2 bases, with 11 bases left in between. CDR3 residues: CASTGAEQETQYF. The CDR3 coding sequence is TGTGCCAGCACCGGGGCGGAACAAGAGACCCAGTACTTC.

This clonotype has just a few counts. This chain uses TRBV12-3 or TRBV12-4 with TRBJ2-5, with a tentative D call TRBD2 (7 bases). Trimming took 7 bases from V and 0 from J, leaving 18 bases between them. The CDR3 has 16 residues. CDR3 loop: CASTLGAGANQETQYF. The CDR3, as DNA: TGTGCCAGCACCCTAGGGGCGGGGGCCAACCAAGAGACCCAGTACTTC.

The chain is built from TRBV12-3 or TRBV12-4 and TRBJ2-1; maybe TRBD1 (6 bases). The CDR3 totals 15 residues. Trimming shortened V by 5 bases and J by 12 bases, and 23 bases separated the two germline ends. The CDR3 DNA is TGTGCCAGCAGTAACCGACAGGTTGGGCAGATTGGGCAGTTCTTC. The encoded protein is CASSNRQVGQIGQFF.

This clonotype was seen a few times. The chain combines TRBV11-2 with TRBJ2-3; 14 bases fit TRBD2. Trimming removed 5 bases from V and 2 bases from J; junction bases left unmatched: 6. The V gene's germline CDR1 is SGHAT and CDR2 FQNNGV. The CDR3 runs to 17 residues. In nucleotides, the CDR3 is TGTGCCAGCAGCCCAAGGGGACTAGCGGGGGACACAGATACGCAGTATTTT. This translates into CASSPRGLAGDTDTQYF. Complete variable domain (other parts from reference TRBV11-2 and TRBJ2-3): EAGVAQSPRYKIIEKRQSVAFWCNPISGHATLYWYQQILGQGPKLLIQFQNNGVVDDSQLPKDRFSAERLKGVDSTLKIQPAKLEDSAVYLCASSPRGLAGDTDTQYFGPGTRLTVL.

The V gene is TRBV29-1, the J gene TRBJ2-3; 8 bases fit TRBD2. Looked up from germline, CDR1 is SQVTM and CDR2 is ANQGSEA. J was trimmed by 0 bases and V by 6 bases; bases with no gene match: 2. CDR3 length: 13 amino acids. The CDR3 sequence: CSVGTRSTDTQYF. CDR3 nucleotide sequence: TGCAGCGTCGGGACTAGAAGCACAGATACGCAGTATTTT.

This clonotype was seen a handful of times. J is TRBJ2-5 and V is TRBV18, with D unclear. The germline gives CDR1 KGHSH, CDR2 LQKENI. This CDR3 is 15 amino acids long. V was pared by 1 base and J by 5 bases, with 14 bases between. CDR3 DNA sequence: TGTGCCAGCTCACCACGTTTCCACCCCGACGAGACCCAGTACTTC. Translation: CASSPRFHPDETQYF.

This chain connects TRBV7-9 to TRBJ2-7; D is uncertain. The CDR3 sequence is 15 residues long. The V and J ends lost 4 bases and 2 bases respectively, with 15 bases between them. Germline CDR1 reads SEHNR; CDR2 reads FQNEAQ (reference sequence). For the CDR3, the DNA is TGTGCCAGCAGCTCCCGGGTCTCCCACACCTACGAGCAGTACTTC. This encodes CASSSRVSHTYEQYF.

The chain joins TRBV11-1 to TRBJ2-1, with a tentative D call TRBD2 (6 bases). CDR1 and CDR2 from the germline V gene are SGHAT and FQDESV (reference sequence). This CDR3 region has 19 residues. Trimming pared 5 bases from V and 0 bases from J, leaving 23 bases between. The CDR3 sequence: CASSHPRHMGGSSYNEQFF. CDR3 coding DNA: TGTGCCAGCAGCCACCCAAGGCACATGGGGGGAAGCTCCTACAATGAGCAGTTCTTC.

This clonotype was recorded at least ten times. This chain uses TRBV14 with TRBJ1-1; maybe TRBD1 (6 bases). V was cut by 4 bases and J by 6 bases, with 12 bases left in between. Germline V lookup: CDR1 SGHDN, CDR2 FVKESK. CDR3 length: 13 residues. The CDR3 loop reads CASSLARGAEAFF. CDR3 sequence (DNA): TGTGCCAGCAGCCTTGCGAGGGGGGCTGAAGCTTTCTTT.

There are a few counts of this clonotype. In nucleotides, the CDR3 is TGCGCCAGCGGCTCGGGCAGCACAGATACGCAGTATTTT. Translating gives CASGSGSTDTQYF. V is TRBV5-1 and J is TRBJ2-3, with D hard to call. CDR1 and CDR2 (germline): SGHRS, YFSETQ. CDR3 length: 13 amino acids. V dropped 7 bases and J dropped 0 bases, with 9 bases sitting between them.

This clonotype was seen at least ten times. The chain has TRBV7-9 and TRBJ2-3; D not certain. The CDR3 consists of 12 residues. V was trimmed by 5 bases and J by 4 bases, leaving 7 bases between them. CDR1 and CDR2 (germline): SEHNR, FQNEAQ (reference sequence). DNA for the CDR3: TGTGCCAGCAGCGGGTTCGCAGATACGCAGTATTTT. Amino acids: CASSGFADTQYF.

This clonotype was counted at least ten times. V and J are TRBV7-3 and TRBJ1-1; 9 nucleotides line up with TRBD1. CDR3 length equals 13 residues. Germline V gene lookup returns CDR1 SGHTA and CDR2 FQGTGA. The junction had 4 bases not matched to a gene; V was cut back by 5 bases and J by 6 bases. CDR3 DNA sequence: TGTGCCAGCAGCCTTAGACAGGGGGCTGAAGCTTTCTTT. Its protein is CASSLRQGAEAFF. Full variable domain (missing parts from reference TRBV7-3 and TRBJ1-1): GAGVSQTPSNKVTEKGKYVELRCDPISGHTALYWYRQSLGQGPEFLIYFQGTGAADDSGLPNDRFFAVRPEGSVSTLKIQRTERGDSAVYLCASSLRQGAEAFFGQGTRLTVV.

With regard to this clonotype: At one of its ends the junction is not consistent with the germline gene, which may arise from a read error. The CDR3 nucleotides read TGCAGTGCGAGAGACGGGACACCCGTTACTCCCCATACGCAGTATTTT. Its translation: CSARDGTPVTPHTQYF. The chain couples TRBV20-1 to TRBJ2-3; the D gene is possibly TRBD1 (6 bases). Germline V gene lookup returns CDR1 DFQATT and CDR2 SNEGSKA (reference sequence). The CDR3 is 16 residues long.

This clonotype turned up a few times. The chain combines TRBV7-2 with TRBJ2-3; D remains ambiguous. The CDR3 runs 16 residues. The V end lost 2 bases, the J end lost 0 bases, and 12 bases lay between the germline ends. Per germline, CDR1 SGHTA and CDR2 FQGNSA. The DNA of the CDR3 is TGTGCCAGCAGCTTATTGTCAGCAGCCAGCACAGATACGCAGTATTTT. It is translated as CASSLLSAASTDTQYF.

DNA of the CDR3: TGCAGTGCTAGAGGGGCCCCTGGGGGGGAGGGTTCACGTACGCAGTATTTT. Protein product: CSARGAPGGEGSRTQYF. The V gene is TRBV20-1, the J gene TRBJ2-3, with TRBD2 matching 7 bases. This CDR3 spans 17 amino acids. The V gene end was trimmed by 1 base and the J gene end by 8 bases; junction bases not matched to a gene: 18. CDR1 is DFQATT, CDR2 SNEGSKA, per germline (reference sequence).

This clonotype turned up a few times. The genes are TRBV20-1 and TRBJ2-3; a weak D match, TRBD2 (5 bases). V was clipped by 4 bases and J by 4 bases, with 12 bases between them. Germline lookup yields CDR1 DFQATT and CDR2 SNEGSKA (reference sequence). CDR3 length equals 13 residues. The CDR3 spells CSAISDGADTQYF. The CDR3 nucleotides read TGCAGTGCTATTAGCGACGGGGCAGATACGCAGTATTTT.

The chain recombines TRBV6-2 or TRBV6-3 with TRBJ2-2; a weak D match, TRBD1 (6 bases). The CDR3 loop spans 18 amino acids. The ends were cut back, 0 bases at V and 5 bases at J, with 19 bases in the middle. Germline assignment: CDR1 MNHEY and CDR2 SVGEGT. The CDR3 sequence is CASSYSNRDTLGTGELFF. In DNA, the CDR3 is TGTGCCAGCAGTTACTCGAACCGGGACACCCTTGGGACCGGGGAGCTGTTTTTT.

V usage is TRBV6-5 and J usage is TRBJ1-1, with D perhaps matching TRBD1 (5 bases). Trimming removed 2 bases from V and 6 bases from J, with 13 bases in between. The CDR3 is made up of 14 amino acids. The V gene's germline CDR1 is MNHEY and CDR2 SVGAGI. Written as DNA, the CDR3 is TGTGCCAGCAGTTACGCCCCGGGGGTCCCTGAAGCTTTCTTT. It yields the protein CASSYAPGVPEAFF.

This clonotype occurred a few times. The chain couples TRBV6-2 or TRBV6-3 to TRBJ2-7; the D gene is possibly TRBD1 (6 bases). The CDR3 sequence is 13 residues long. CDR1 and CDR2 from the germline V gene are MNHEY and SVGEGT. The ends were cut back, 10 bases at V and 6 bases at J, with 19 bases in the middle. The CDR3 region has the DNA TGTGCCACCAGGGGAGCTCCCCCTCGCGAGCAGTACTTC. This encodes CATRGAPPREQYF.

There are a few counts of this clonotype. The chain recombines TRBV27 with TRBJ2-5; 8 bases fit TRBD2. V gave up 3 bases and J gave up 9 bases; unmatched junction bases: 12. This CDR3 is built from 15 residues. CDR1 is MNHEY and CDR2 is SMNVEV in the germline V gene (reference sequence). CDR3 bases: TGTGCCAGCAGTTTTCTAAGCGGGGGCCAAGTCGCCCAGTACTTC. It codes for CASSFLSGGQVAQYF.